This T cell receptor (beta chain) was obtained from a study of shared clonotypes between healthy human individuals. Deep level was the assay's run setting. The assay was immunoSEQ multiplex PCR, and TCRdb's table has in-frame clones only and misses some. The table includes 2,500,000 or so clones, approximately 90% detected once. Investigators divided CD4+ cells into CD45RA+ naive and CD45RA-negative memory subsets. As to this clone: The identical CDR3 is also encoded by other nucleotide sequences in the sample.

The sequence came from a man aged 18-30 years in good health. Some clones in this sample may be carry-over from other donors' samples. The sequencing sample was made of naive CD4+ T cells from PBMCs. Regarding subset: CD45RA+ positively selected.

The CDR3 protein is CASSLDRTSYEQYF. CDR3 DNA: TGTGCCAGCAGCTTGGACAGAACCTCCTACGAGCAGTACTTC. The J gene is TRBJ2-7, the V gene TRBV7-2, with a possible D match to TRBD1 (6 bases). V was clipped by 3 bases and J by 0 bases, with 9 bases between them. CDR3 length equals 14 residues. Germline CDR1 and CDR2: SGHTA and FQGNSA.